Listed below are T cell receptor beta chains from one sample, sequenced in a study of graft-versus-host responses after intestinal transplantation. Profiled with immunoSEQ multiplex PCR; TCRdb holds only in-frame clones, not every one. The sample has some 15,000 clones; about 55% are singletons. The material sequenced was ileum tissue, taken 524 days after transplant. Source of these receptors: a human patient who received an intestinal transplant, so some T cells may come from the graft donor. Both conserved end residues are part of each CDR3. The D gene is left open where the match is weak. Clone size, where shown, is once, few, many, or a class for clones that have expanded.

v_gene	d_gene	abundance	j_gene	len	CDR3nt	CDR3aa
TRBV18	TRBD1	few	TRBJ1-6	17	TGTGCCAGCTCATCCCGGACAGGGAGCTCCTATAATTCACCCCTCCACTTT	CASSSRTGSSYNSPLHF
TRBV4-3	TRBD1	few	TRBJ2-7	16	TGCGCCAGCAGCCAAGAGGGGACAGGATTAACCTACGAGCAGTACTTC	CASSQEGTGLTYEQYF
TRBV5-1	TRBD2	-	TRBJ2-1	15	TGCGCCAGCAGCTTGGATCCGCGGGGGGGCAATGAGCAGTTCTTC	CASSLDPRGGNEQFF
TRBV6-1	-	-	TRBJ1-2	11	TGTGCCAGCAGTTCCGGGTGGGGCTACACCTTC	CASSSGWGYTF
TRBV21-1	-	-	TRBJ2-2	14	TGTGCCAGCGGGAGACTAGCGGGGACCGGGGAGCTGTTTTTT	CASGRLAGTGELFF
TRBV6-1	TRBD1	once	TRBJ1-2	14	TGTGCCAGCAGTCACTTGGACAGGGGGGGTGGCTACACCTTC	CASSHLDRGGGYTF
TRBV7-9	-	once	TRBJ2-7	14	TGTGCCAGCAGCTTAGACGCCCTAGACTACGAGCAGTACTTC	CASSLDALDYEQYF
TRBV25-1	-	-	TRBJ2-7	17	TGTGCCAGCAGTCCGACGGAGTCTGGTGGTGGTTATTACGAGCAGTACTTC	CASSPTESGGGYYEQYF
TRBV4-3	TRBD1	-	TRBJ2-7	15	TGCGCCAGCAGCCAAGTTTGGGGACAGGGCTACGAGCAGTACTTC	CASSQVWGQGYEQYF
TRBV5-1	-	-	TRBJ1-1	16	TGCGCCAGCAGCTTGGCCGACTCGCAGGGAGGGTCTGAAGCTTTCTTT	CASSLADSQGGSEAFF
TRBV5-1	TRBD1	few	TRBJ2-2	14	TGCGCCAGCAGCTTTCAGGGGGCTGACGGGGAGCTGTTTTTT	CASSFQGADGELFF
TRBV18	-	-	TRBJ1-1	12	TGTGCCAGCTCACCACTGGCCACTGAAGCTTTCTTT	CASSPLATEAFF
TRBV5-6	-	-	TRBJ1-6	12	TGTGCCAGCAGGTACCACTCTTCACCCCTCCACTTT	CASRYHSSPLHF
TRBV2	-	few	TRBJ2-7	14	TGTGCCAGCAGTTGGGGGCAGGAAATCTACGAGCAGTACTTC	CASSWGQEIYEQYF
TRBV7-2	-	-	TRBJ1-2	18	TGTGCCAGCAGCTTAGCGGATTGGGCAGCCGTAGCTAACTATGGCTACACCTTC	CASSLADWAAVANYGYTF
TRBV6-6	-	many	TRBJ1-1	12	TGTGCCAGCAGTTACTGGGGCTCTGAAGCTTTCTTT	CASSYWGSEAFF
TRBV7-2	-	few	TRBJ2-3	12	TGTGCCAGCAGCCCCGGAGGAGGGACGCAGTATTTT	CASSPGGGTQYF
TRBV5-1	TRBD1	few	TRBJ1-1	15	TGCGCCAGCAGCTTCAGGGGGGCGAAGGACACTGAAGCTTTCTTT	CASSFRGAKDTEAFF
TRBV20-1	-	-	TRBJ1-5	11	TGCAGTGTGAGCCGGGATCAGCCCCAGCATTTT	CSVSRDQPQHF
TRBV7-2	TRBD1	once	TRBJ1-2	15	TGTGCCAGCAGCCCAAGCGCAGGGGGCGGGTATGGCTACACCTTC	CASSPSAGGGYGYTF
TRBV5-8	TRBD1	-	TRBJ1-2	13	TGTGCCAGCAGCACCGGGACAGCCCCTGGCTACACCTTC	CASSTGTAPGYTF
TRBV7-2	-	-	TRBJ1-4	14	TGTGCCAGCAGCTCCTTATCAACTAATGAAAAACTGTTTTTT	CASSSLSTNEKLFF
TRBV7-2	TRBD1	-	TRBJ1-1	18	TGTGCCAGCAGCTTAGCGAGGGACAGGGTCTCTATGAACACTGAAGCTTTCTTT	CASSLARDRVSMNTEAFF
TRBV19	-	-	TRBJ1-1	14	TGTGCCAGTAGTATAAGCGGGGCGGCGACTGAAGCTTTCTTT	CASSISGAATEAFF
TRBV6-5	-	-	TRBJ1-1	15	TGTGCCAGCAGTGTAAGAGGGAGGGGAAACACTGAAGCTTTCTTT	CASSVRGRGNTEAFF
TRBV30	-	few	TRBJ1-6	15	TGTGCCTGGAGTTCAGGGTTACCCTTAAATTCACCCCTCCACTTT	CAWSSGLPLNSPLHF
TRBV6-6	-	few	TRBJ1-1	15	TGTGCCAGCAGGGAGGGGGGGGGCTATGATCCTGAAGCTTTCTTT	CASREGGGYDPEAFF
TRBV5-3	-	-	TRBJ1-2	11	TGTGCCAGAAGCTTGGAAGAGGCTGGGACCTTC	CARSLEEAGTF
TRBV23-1	TRBD1	-	TRBJ2-2	16	TGCGCCAGCAGTCATCCGGGACAGATTAACACCGGGGAGCTGTTTTTT	CASSHPGQINTGELFF
TRBV5-1	TRBD1	few	TRBJ1-1	15	TGCGCCAGCAGCCGAAGGACAGGGATGAACACTGAAGCTTTCTTT	CASSRRTGMNTEAFF
TRBV9	TRBD2	-	TRBJ2-5	15	TGTGCCAGCAGCGGCTCTGCGGGGGGGGCGGAGACCCAGTACTTC	CASSGSAGGAETQYF